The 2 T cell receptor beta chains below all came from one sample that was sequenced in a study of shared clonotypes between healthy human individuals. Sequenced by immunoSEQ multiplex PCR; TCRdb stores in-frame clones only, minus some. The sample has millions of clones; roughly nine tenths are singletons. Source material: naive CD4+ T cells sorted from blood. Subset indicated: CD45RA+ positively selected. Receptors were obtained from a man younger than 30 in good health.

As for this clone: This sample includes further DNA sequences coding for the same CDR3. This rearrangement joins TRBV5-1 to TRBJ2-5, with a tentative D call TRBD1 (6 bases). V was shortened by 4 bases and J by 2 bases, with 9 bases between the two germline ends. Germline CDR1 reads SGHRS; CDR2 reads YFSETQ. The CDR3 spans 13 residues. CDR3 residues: CASSLQGQETQYF. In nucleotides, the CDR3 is TGCGCCAGCAGCCTACAGGGTCAAGAGACCCAGTACTTC.

The DNA of the CDR3 is TGTGCCAGCCGTAAGGACAGGGTTCACAATGAGCAGTTCTTC. Residues: CASRKDRVHNEQFF. J is TRBJ2-1 and V is TRBV19; TRBD1 agrees at 8 bases. Germline CDR1 LNHDA, CDR2 SQIVND (reference sequence). J lost 5 bases, V lost 9 bases, and 9 bases had no gene match. This CDR3 spans 14 amino acids.